These T cell receptor beta chains were read from a single sample in a study of blood T cell repertoires in COVID-19. The assay was immunoSEQ multiplex PCR, and TCRdb's table has in-frame clones only and misses some. The table shows 15,000 to 20,000 clones, with roughly 88% occurring only once. Material: peripheral blood. These receptors all stem from a human donor in a cohort sampled during active COVID-19. CDR3s include the opening cysteine and the closing phenylalanine or tryptophan. The D gene is left open where the match is weak. Clone size, where shown, is once, few, many, or a class for clones that have expanded.

clone size,D gene,V gene,J gene,CDR3 protein,CDR3 DNA
NA,NA,TRBV6-6,TRBJ2-1,CAVFAGWNEQFF,TGTGCCGTCTTCGCAGGTTGGAATGAGCAGTTCTTC
NA,TRBD2,TRBV24-1,TRBJ2-7,CATSDFPRLAGTPEQYF,TGTGCCACCAGTGATTTCCCCCGACTAGCGGGAACGCCCGAGCAGTACTTC
NA,NA,TRBV7-3,TRBJ1-3,CASSLSPGVGNTIYF,TGTGCCAGCAGCTTAAGTCCCGGGGTCGGAAACACCATATATTTT
NA,TRBD2,TRBV6-6,TRBJ2-2,CATRGVLAGGTGELFF,TGTGCCACCCGAGGGGTACTAGCGGGAGGCACCGGGGAGCTGTTTTTT
NA,NA,TRBV6-5,TRBJ2-7,CASSWSRDYEQYF,TGTGCCAGCAGTTGGTCACGGGACTACGAGCAGTACTTC
NA,TRBD1,TRBV28,TRBJ2-2,CASRDSQGARTGELFF,TGTGCCAGCAGGGACAGTCAGGGGGCGAGGACCGGGGAGCTGTTTTTT
NA,TRBD2,TRBV27,TRBJ2-2,CASTYNGGSTGELFF,TGTGCCAGCACCTACAACGGGGGGAGCACCGGGGAGCTGTTTTTT
NA,TRBD2,TRBV9,TRBJ2-7,CASSVGVTSGSYEQYF,TGTGCCAGCAGCGTAGGGGTGACTAGCGGGAGCTACGAGCAGTACTTC
NA,TRBD2,TRBV5-1,TRBJ2-1,CASRSSGRYGEQFF,TGCGCCAGCAGGAGTAGCGGGAGGTACGGCGAGCAGTTCTTC
NA,TRBD1,TRBV18,TRBJ1-2,CASSPVKGGTANLVGYTF,TGTGCCAGCTCACCGGTTAAGGGCGGGACAGCTAACTTAGTTGGCTACACCTTC
NA,TRBD1,TRBV5-6,TRBJ2-4,CASSYPGQGVDIQYF,TGTGCCAGCAGCTACCCGGGACAGGGGGTGGACATTCAGTACTTC
NA,NA,TRBV7-8,TRBJ2-1,CASSWVSGYSYNEQFF,TGTGCCAGCAGCTGGGTGAGCGGGTACTCCTACAATGAGCAGTTCTTC
NA,TRBD1,TRBV7-8,TRBJ2-3,CASSLGQHTDTQYF,TGTGCCAGCAGCTTGGGACAGCACACAGATACGCAGTATTTT
once,NA,TRBV11-2,TRBJ2-5,CASSRTTDQETQYF,TGTGCCAGCAGCCGTACAACCGACCAAGAGACCCAGTACTTC
NA,NA,TRBV4-2,TRBJ1-2,CASSQEFGQRIANYGYTF,TGTGCCAGCAGCCAAGAATTCGGACAGAGAATCGCTAACTATGGCTACACCTTC
NA,NA,TRBV7-9,TRBJ2-7,CASSHTEVLAGSYEQYF,TGTGCCAGCAGCCATACAGAAGTCTTGGCGGGATCCTACGAGCAGTACTTC